The rows below give T cell receptor beta chains drawn from one sample of a study of blood T cell repertoires in COVID-19. TCRdb keeps only in-frame clones here, not all; method: immunoSEQ multiplex PCR. Here the sample spans around 290,000 clones, 75% to 90% being singletons. The sequenced sample was peripheral blood. Receptors were obtained from a man in his forties with acute or convalescent COVID-19. The CDR3 runs from the conserved cysteine through the conserved F or W. Fields, in order: clone size, D gene, V gene, J gene, CDR3 protein, CDR3 DNA. The D gene is left open where the match is weak. Not all rows give a size; the values are once, few, many and, for expanded clones, a class.

>.|TRBD1|TRBV19|TRBJ2-7
CAILGGQGAGYEQYF
TGTGCCATCCTAGGGGGACAGGGGGCCGGGTACGAGCAGTACTTC
>.|.|TRBV6-5|TRBJ1-2
CASSPVNGGKRSYTF
TGTGCCAGCAGTCCGGTCAACGGAGGGAAGAGGAGCTACACCTTC
>.|TRBD1|TRBV2|TRBJ1-1
CASSEARGRGSGAFF
TGTGCCAGCAGTGAAGCGAGGGGCAGGGGGTCTGGAGCTTTCTTT
>once|.|TRBV2|TRBJ2-1
CASRAGTRPQFF
TGTGCCAGCAGGGCCGGGACTCGCCCGCAGTTCTTC
>.|.|TRBV6-1|TRBJ2-7
CASSEPYGAYEQYF
TGTGCCAGCAGTGAACCTTACGGGGCCTACGAGCAGTACTTC
>once|.|TRBV6-5|TRBJ2-7
CASSYRQAYEQYF
TGTGCCAGCAGTTATAGACAGGCCTACGAGCAGTACTTC
>once|TRBD2|TRBV19|TRBJ2-3
CASSFSGATDTQYF
TGTGCCAGTAGTTTTAGCGGGGCCACAGATACGCAGTATTTT
>.|TRBD1|TRBV10-2|TRBJ2-7
CASGSKDRDHEQYF
TGCGCCAGCGGCAGCAAGGACAGGGACCACGAGCAGTACTTC
>.|.|TRBV7-2|TRBJ2-7
CASSRGTFEQYF
TGTGCCAGCAGCCGCGGGACTTTCGAACAGTACTTC
>.|.|TRBV5-5|TRBJ2-1
CASSLEHRVSYNEQFF
TGTGCCAGCAGCTTGGAGCACAGGGTCTCCTACAATGAGCAGTTCTTC
>.|.|TRBV6-5|TRBJ2-2
CASSFSTVGTGELFF
TGTGCCAGCAGTTTCTCTACAGTTGGCACCGGGGAGCTGTTTTTT
>.|TRBD1|TRBV7-8|TRBJ2-5
CASSLHGTGQETQYF
TGTGCCAGCAGTTTGCATGGGACAGGCCAAGAGACCCAGTACTTC
>once|TRBD1|TRBV2|TRBJ2-2
CASSARDRVTTGELFF
TGTGCCAGCAGTGCACGGGACAGGGTGACCACCGGGGAGCTGTTTTTT
>once|.|TRBV12-3/TRBV12-4|TRBJ1-2
CASSASRSRGYTF
TGTGCCAGCAGTGCATCTCGGTCTCGTGGCTACACCTTC
>.|TRBD1|TRBV10-2|TRBJ2-1
CAIRQGLRYEQFF
TGCGCCATCCGACAGGGTTTGAGATATGAGCAGTTCTTC
>.|.|TRBV7-8|TRBJ1-5
CASSFFGEPQHF
TGTGCCAGCAGCTTCTTCGGAGAGCCCCAGCATTTT
>once|.|TRBV9|TRBJ2-7
CASSLDITSYEQYF
TGTGCCAGCAGCCTTGATATTACTTCCTACGAGCAGTACTTC
>.|.|TRBV19|TRBJ2-1
CASPTRKSPGKTPEDPYNEQFF
TGTGCCAGCCCTACACGAAAATCTCCGGGAAAGACTCCAGAGGACCCCTACAATGAGCAGTTCTTC
>.|.|TRBV2|TRBJ1-2
CASRGLGAGLGYTF
TGTGCCAGCAGGGGCCTGGGGGCAGGGCTTGGCTACACCTTC
>.|TRBD1|TRBV14|TRBJ1-1
CASRRKGAGEAFF
TGTGCCAGCAGAAGGAAGGGGGCCGGTGAAGCTTTCTTT
>once|TRBD2|TRBV15|TRBJ2-2
CATSRREGGELFF
TGTGCCACCAGCAGGAGGGAGGGCGGGGAGCTGTTTTTT
>.|TRBD1|TRBV29-1|TRBJ2-7
CSVETPGTGTYEQYF
TGCAGCGTCGAGACGCCCGGGACAGGGACCTACGAGCAGTACTTC
>.|.|TRBV6-5|TRBJ1-1
CASSRDNTEAFF
TGTGCCAGCAGCAGGGATAACACTGAAGCTTTCTTT
>.|.|TRBV7-9|TRBJ1-2
CASAPRSGGFGYTF
TGTGCCAGCGCACCCCGCTCCGGGGGGTTTGGCTACACCTTC
>.|.|TRBV10-1|TRBJ2-7
CASSMGGIGAYEQYF
TGCGCCAGCAGTATGGGGGGTATCGGAGCCTACGAGCAGTACTTC
>.|.|TRBV27|TRBJ2-1
CASTLRRGAYNEQFF
TGTGCCAGCACCCTAAGGAGGGGAGCTTACAATGAGCAGTTCTTC
>.|.|TRBV19|TRBJ2-7
CASSIVTGGPWEQYF
TGTGCCAGTAGTATAGTAACAGGAGGGCCCTGGGAGCAGTACTTC
>.|TRBD1|TRBV30|TRBJ2-3
CAWKDKQGADSGTQYF
TGTGCCTGGAAAGATAAACAGGGGGCGGACAGCGGCACGCAGTATTTT
>.|TRBD1|TRBV2|TRBJ2-7
CASSPPGQGSYEQYF
TGTGCCAGCAGTCCACCGGGACAGGGTTCCTACGAGCAGTACTTC
>.|TRBD2|TRBV30|TRBJ2-7
CAWTGTSGYEQYF
TGTGCCTGGACCGGGACTAGCGGCTACGAGCAGTACTTC
>.|.|TRBV15|TRBJ1-3
CATRTTGAGNTIYF
TGTGCCACCAGGACGACAGGAGCTGGAAACACCATATATTTT
>.|.|TRBV5-6|TRBJ2-5
CASSSAGTSDF
TGTGCCAGCAGCTCCGCCGGGACTTCGGACTTC
>.|.|TRBV5-1|TRBJ1-5
CASREGSNQPQHF
TGCGCCAGCAGGGAGGGGAGCAATCAGCCCCAGCATTTT
>.|.|TRBV13|TRBJ2-1
CASSFLGSPSYNEQFF
TGTGCCAGCAGCTTCTTAGGGAGTCCCTCCTACAATGAGCAGTTCTTC
>.|TRBD2|TRBV6-5|TRBJ2-3
CAVSTAGFVDTQYF
TGTGCGGTATCGACAGCGGGGTTCGTAGATACGCAGTATTTT
>.|.|TRBV5-1|TRBJ1-1
CASSLEPSRAQNTEAFF
TGCGCCAGCAGCTTGGAACCTTCCAGGGCCCAGAACACTGAAGCTTTCTTT
>.|.|TRBV24-1|TRBJ2-3
CATSDSTDYGADTQYF
TGTGCCACCAGTGATTCCACGGACTACGGAGCAGATACGCAGTATTTT
>.|TRBD1|TRBV6-2/TRBV6-3|TRBJ1-2
CASSLPGQGTYGYTF
TGTGCCAGCAGTCTACCGGGACAGGGTACCTATGGCTACACCTTC
>.|TRBD2|TRBV19|TRBJ2-7
CASSSGGSSYEQYF
TGTGCCAGTAGTAGCGGGGGGAGCTCCTACGAGCAGTACTTC
>.|TRBD2|TRBV9|TRBJ2-1
CASSVKPSGGASLTYNEQFF
TGTGCCAGCAGCGTAAAGCCTAGCGGGGGGGCCAGCCTTACCTACAATGAGCAGTTCTTC
>once|TRBD1|TRBV5-1|TRBJ1-2
CASSSGTGGYGYTF
TGCGCCAGCAGCTCCGGGACAGGGGGCTATGGCTACACCTTC
>few|TRBD2|TRBV9|TRBJ2-1
CASSSRGGNEQFF
TGTGCCAGCAGCTCACGGGGGGGCAATGAGCAGTTCTTC
>.|.|TRBV9|TRBJ1-4
CASSTPGNNEKLFF
TGTGCCAGCAGCACACCAGGAAATAATGAAAAACTGTTTTTT
>.|TRBD2|TRBV12-5|TRBJ2-1
CASGLVLFGSGGDNEQFF
TGTGCTAGTGGTTTGGTACTGTTCGGGAGCGGGGGGGACAATGAGCAGTTCTTC
>once|.|TRBV5-4|TRBJ2-7
CASSLAERVEQYF
TGTGCCAGCAGCTTGGCCGAGCGGGTCGAGCAGTACTTC
>.|.|TRBV12-3/TRBV12-4|TRBJ1-4
CASSFVTKEKLFF
TGTGCCAGCAGTTTTGTTACAAAGGAAAAACTGTTTTTT
>.|TRBD1|TRBV2|TRBJ1-6
CASSELNSGQGHSPLHF
TGTGCCAGCAGTGAATTAAACTCGGGACAGGGGCATTCACCCCTCCACTTT
>.|TRBD1|TRBV5-4|TRBJ1-2
CASSLWDSLRTGGYTF
TGTGCCAGCAGCTTGTGGGACAGCCTCCGAACGGGTGGCTACACCTTC
>.|TRBD1|TRBV28|TRBJ1-1
CASSSVGQGVTEAFF
TGTGCCAGCAGTTCAGTGGGACAGGGGGTCACTGAAGCTTTCTTT
>.|.|TRBV20-1|TRBJ2-1
CSAGPPDEQFF
TGCAGTGCTGGGCCCCCGGATGAGCAGTTCTTC
>.|TRBD2|TRBV4-1|TRBJ2-7
CASSLGLAGLYEQYF
TGCGCCAGCAGCCTTGGACTAGCGGGGCTCTACGAGCAGTACTTC
>.|TRBD2|TRBV5-1|TRBJ2-5
CASSFGWTSGEALETQYF
TGCGCCAGCAGCTTCGGTTGGACTAGCGGGGAAGCGTTAGAGACCCAGTACTTC